These 29 T cell receptor beta chains were sequenced from one sample in a study of blood T cell repertoires in COVID-19. Profiling relied on immunoSEQ multiplex PCR, and the TCRdb table lists in-frame clones only, not all of them. The sample includes approximately 100,000 clones, approximately 85% seen only once; the top ten take 6.5%. Sequencing was performed on peripheral blood. These receptor sequences come from a woman between 55 and 75 years old with acute or convalescent COVID-19.

The chain employs TRBV27 and TRBJ2-2, with a weak D call TRBD1 (5 bases). The germline gives CDR1 MNHEY, CDR2 SMNVEV (reference sequence). V lost 4 bases to trimming and J lost 8 bases, with 14 bases between them. This CDR3 is 14 amino acids long. The CDR3 DNA is TGTGCCAGCAGTTACCTAGTAGGGGCAGGGGAGCTGTTTTTT. This codes for CASSYLVGAGELFF.

V and J are TRBV30 and TRBJ1-1; 10 bases align to TRBD1. Germline CDR1 and CDR2: GTSNPN and SVGIG (reference sequence). The trim removed 3 bases at V and 4 bases at J, leaving 5 bases unmatched. CDR3 size: 14 residues. The CDR3 DNA reads as TGTGCCTGGAGGGGACAGGGGAGGAGCACTGAAGCTTTCTTT. Its translation: CAWRGQGRSTEAFF.

This chain uses TRBV19 with TRBJ2-3; tentative D call: TRBD1 (6 bases). The CDR3 length is 15 residues. Trimming took 5 bases from V and 4 from J, leaving 16 bases between them. Germline loops: CDR1 LNHDA, CDR2 SQIVND (reference sequence). CDR3 loop: CASSPATGSADTQYF. DNA of the CDR3: TGTGCCAGTAGTCCGGCTACAGGGAGCGCAGATACGCAGTATTTT.

The chain couples TRBV5-1 to TRBJ2-5, with a tentative D call TRBD2 (6 bases). The germline gives CDR1 SGHRS, CDR2 YFSETQ. The V and J ends lost 3 bases and 5 bases respectively, with 17 bases between them. This CDR3 spans 15 amino acids. The CDR3 protein is CASSWTTDTVETQYF. DNA of the CDR3: TGCGCCAGCAGCTGGACTACCGACACCGTTGAGACCCAGTACTTC. Filled out from reference TRBV5-1 and TRBJ2-5, the complete variable domain reads KAGVTQTPRYLIKTRGQQVTLSCSPISGHRSVSWYQQTPGQGLQFLFEYFSETQRNKGNFPGRFSGRQFSNSRSEMNVSTLELGDSALYLCASSWTTDTVETQYFGPGTRLLVL.

The chain couples TRBV27 to TRBJ1-5; 9 bases fit TRBD1. The CDR3 loop spans 15 amino acids. J lost 4 bases, V lost 3 bases, and 4 bases had no gene match. In germline, CDR1 is MNHEY, CDR2 SMNVEV (reference sequence). CDR3 bases: TGTGCCAGCAGTTTGGGACAGGGCGGGAATCAGCCCCAGCATTTT. This gives the protein CASSLGQGGNQPQHF.

The CDR3 here is CASSPNLNTEAFF. The CDR3 bases are TGTGCCAGCTCACCTAATTTGAACACTGAAGCTTTCTTT. The chain couples TRBV18 to TRBJ1-1; D call uncertain. CDR1 is KGHSH and CDR2 is LQKENI in the germline V gene. V lost 3 bases to trimming and J lost 0 bases, with 5 bases between them. CDR3 length: 13 residues.

V is TRBV6-5 and J is TRBJ1-4; D is ambiguous. The CDR3 has 15 residues. The germline gives CDR1 MNHEY, CDR2 SVGAGI. V gave up 0 bases and J gave up 7 bases, with 12 bases separating them. The CDR3 DNA reads as TGTGCCAGCAGTTACTCGAGAGGGAATAGTGAAAAACTGTTTTTT. Residues: CASSYSRGNSEKLFF.

J is TRBJ1-2 and V is TRBV18, with 7 positions matching TRBD1. Germline CDR1 and CDR2: KGHSH and LQKENI. V lost 3 bases, J lost 8 bases, and 9 bases stayed unmatched. The CDR3 totals 14 residues. DNA for the CDR3: TGTGCCAGCTCACCCTTTGGACAGGCAGACGGCTACACCTTC. Its translation is CASSPFGQADGYTF.

The rearrangement uses TRBV4-2 and TRBJ2-7; 10 bases match TRBD1. J was trimmed by 3 bases and V by 3 bases; bases with no gene match: 8. Germline V gives CDR1 LGHNA, CDR2 YNFKEQ. The CDR3 runs 16 residues. The CDR3 loop reads CASSHDRGQPDYEQYF. The CDR3 nucleotides read TGTGCCAGCAGCCATGACAGGGGGCAGCCCGACTACGAGCAGTACTTC.

The sample holds one count of this clone. This chain connects TRBV2 to TRBJ1-1; TRBD1 matches at 8 bases. Germline values: CDR1 SNHLY, CDR2 FYNNEI. The CDR3 is 15 amino acids. V lost 5 bases and J lost 1; bases outside the gene matches: 6. In DNA form, the CDR3 reads TGTGCCAGCAGTACCCAGGGGGCAGGGAACACTGAAGCTTTCTTT. Protein product: CASSTQGAGNTEAFF.

The chain uses TRBV24-1 and TRBJ2-6; the match to TRBD2 covers 11 bases. The V segment lost 10 bases and the J segment 3 bases; nucleotides outside the gene matches: 7. Looked up from germline, CDR1 is KGHDR and CDR2 is SFDVKD. This CDR3 has 16 residues. The DNA for the CDR3 is TGTGCCACTGGTAGCGGGAGGGCCGGTGGGGCCAACGTCCTGACTTTC. This translates into CATGSGRAGGANVLTF.

The V gene is TRBV11-3, the J gene TRBJ1-1, with D possibly being TRBD1 (5 bases). The CDR3 consists of 18 residues. Per the germline V gene, CDR1 is SGHNT and CDR2 is YENEEA. The germline V and J ends were trimmed by 5 bases and 0 bases, with 22 bases remaining between them. The DNA for the CDR3 is TGTGCCAGCAGCACACCACCTGGGGGGGTATTAATGAACACTGAAGCTTTCTTT. Its translation is CASSTPPGGVLMNTEAFF.

V and J are TRBV6-5 and TRBJ1-5, with unresolved D. The CDR3 is made up of 15 amino acids. Deletions cut 4 bases from V and 0 bases from J, with 10 bases between. Germline CDR1 MNHEY, CDR2 SVGAGI. CDR3 amino acids: CASSLSVNSNQPQHF. The CDR3 bases are TGTGCCAGCAGTTTGTCAGTCAATAGCAATCAGCCCCAGCATTTT.

The chain employs TRBV11-2 and TRBJ2-3; D might be TRBD2 (6 bases). CDR3 length: 16 residues. V lost 5 bases to trimming and J lost 4 bases, with 19 bases between them. From germline, CDR1 is SGHAT and CDR2 FQNNGV. CDR3 loop: CASSPSGTFVADTQYF. CDR3 coding DNA: TGTGCCAGCAGCCCATCCGGGACTTTCGTGGCAGATACGCAGTATTTT.

With respect to this clone: Other DNA sequences in this sample translate to the same CDR3. The chain joins TRBV28 to TRBJ1-2; the match to TRBD1 covers 9 bases. Per the germline V gene, CDR1 is MDHEN and CDR2 is SYDVKM. Losses at the gene ends were 3 bases for V and 4 bases for J; bases not matched to a gene: 0. This CDR3 comprises 13 residues. The CDR3 spells CASSLGQGYGYTF. For the CDR3, the DNA is TGTGCCAGCAGTTTGGGACAGGGCTATGGCTACACCTTC.

CDR3: CASSLATSKQYF. The CDR3 DNA reads TGTGCCAGCAGCTTAGCGACTAGCAAGCAGTACTTC. The chain links TRBV13 to TRBJ2-7; 7 nucleotides align to TRBD2. The germline gives CDR1 PRHDT, CDR2 FYEKMQ (reference sequence). This CDR3 is built from 12 residues. The J segment lost 8 bases and the V segment lost 1 base, leaving 2 bases of the junction unmatched.

The CDR3 coding sequence is TGTGCCAGCAGCGTTAGCGGGAAAGCCAATGAGCAGTTCTTC. It translates to CASSVSGKANEQFF. This sequence joins TRBV9 and TRBJ2-1, with 8 nucleotides matching TRBD2. The germline CDR1 and CDR2 sequences are SGDLS and YYNGEE. V lost 2 bases, J lost 6 bases, and 4 bases stayed unmatched. CDR3 length: 14 amino acids.

The genes are TRBV24-1 and TRBJ2-7, with a tentative D call TRBD2 (5 bases). The CDR3 runs to 14 residues. Germline V gene lookup returns CDR1 KGHDR and CDR2 SFDVKD. The V end lost 2 bases, the J end lost 1 base, and 8 bases lay between the germline ends. The CDR3 is CATSDSGLSYEQYF. The DNA for the CDR3 is TGTGCCACCAGTGATTCGGGGTTGTCCTACGAGCAGTACTTC.

The J gene is TRBJ1-2, the V gene TRBV7-2; tentative D call: TRBD1 (5 bases). V was pared by 2 bases and J by 2 bases, with 12 bases between. CDR1 is SGHTA, CDR2 FQGNSA, per germline. The CDR3 consists of 15 residues. The CDR3 spells CASSLRSGGNYGYTF. CDR3 in DNA: TGTGCCAGCAGCTTACGGTCCGGGGGGAACTATGGCTACACCTTC.

The chain has TRBV7-3 and TRBJ1-2; possible D gene TRBD1, 5 bases. The germline V gene has CDR1 SGHTA and CDR2 FQGTGA. The CDR3 is 13 amino acids. V lost 1 base to trimming and J lost 4 bases, with 7 bases between them. The CDR3 DNA reads TGTGCCAGCAGCTTAAACACAGGCTATGGCTACACCTTC. The encoded protein is CASSLNTGYGYTF.

This sequence joins TRBV13 and TRBJ2-1; TRBD2 matches 10 bases. CDR1 is PRHDT, CDR2 FYEKMQ, per germline (reference sequence). Losses at the gene ends were 2 bases for V and 7 bases for J; bases not matched to a gene: 5. This CDR3 spans 15 amino acids. The CDR3 DNA is TGTGCCAGCAGCTTACTAGCGGGAGATCGGAATGAGCAGTTCTTC. It is translated as CASSLLAGDRNEQFF.

This chain connects TRBV28 to TRBJ1-3; no definite D call. The germline V gene encodes CDR1 MDHEN and CDR2 SYDVKM. This CDR3 spans 14 amino acids. Between the trimmed V and J ends, which lost 5 bases and 3 bases, there was a span of 11 bases. The CDR3 sequence is CASSPSYIGNTIYF. Here the CDR3 DNA reads TGTGCCAGCAGTCCCTCGTACATTGGAAACACCATATATTTT.

The rearrangement links TRBV3-1 (or the pseudogene TRBV3-2) to TRBJ2-2; a weak D match, TRBD1 (5 bases). Germline V gives CDR1 LGHDT, CDR2 YNNKEL (reference sequence). The CDR3 runs 14 residues. V was shortened by 0 bases and J by 6 bases, with 8 bases between the two germline ends. The chain's CDR3 is CASSQDTRAGELFF. The CDR3 bases are TGTGCCAGCAGCCAAGATACCAGGGCCGGGGAGCTGTTTTTT.

This sequence joins TRBV19 and TRBJ2-1, with 11 bases identical to TRBD2. Germline loops: CDR1 LNHDA, CDR2 SQIVND (reference sequence). CDR3 size: 15 residues. With 9 bases clipped from V and 7 bases from J, the junction kept 11 bases outside the gene matches. As DNA, the CDR3 is TGTGCCAGCTTGACTAGCGGGAAGGGAGGGAATGAGCAGTTCTTC. This codes for CASLTSGKGGNEQFF.

V usage is TRBV9 and J usage is TRBJ2-2; possible D gene TRBD1, 5 bases. Germline CDR1 reads SGDLS; CDR2 reads YYNGEE. The CDR3 totals 15 residues. Trimming took 0 bases from V and 8 from J, leaving 14 bases between them. This chain's CDR3 is CASSVDPQDIGELFF. Here the CDR3 DNA reads TGTGCCAGCAGCGTAGACCCCCAGGACATTGGGGAGCTGTTTTTT.

This clone has only a few counts. The gene calls are TRBV9 and TRBJ2-7, with D maybe TRBD2 (6 bases). The length of the CDR3 is 14 residues. Trimming cost V 0 bases and J 3 bases, with 10 bases left between them. Germline-derived CDR1 and CDR2 are SGDLS and YYNGEE. DNA of the CDR3: TGTGCCAGCAGCGTAGCGGGAGTCTGCTACGAGCAGTACGTC. Residues: CASSVAGVCYEQYV.

The V call is TRBV6-1, the J call TRBJ1-3; no clear D gene. The V end was cut by 1 base, the J end by 4 bases, with 11 bases between. Germline loops: CDR1 MNHNS, CDR2 SASEGT. The CDR3 spans 15 residues. The CDR3 reads CASSEVGGGGNTIYF. For the CDR3, the DNA is TGTGCCAGCAGTGAAGTGGGAGGAGGGGGAAACACCATATATTTT.

V is TRBV29-1 and J is TRBJ2-7; TRBD1 is a possible D gene (6 bases). The CDR3 loop spans 14 amino acids. Germline V gene lookup returns CDR1 SQVTM and CDR2 ANQGSEA. V gave up 5 bases and J gave up 5 bases, with 19 bases separating them. CDR3 in amino acids: CSVFTPPGDNEQYF. CDR3 nucleotide sequence: TGCAGCGTTTTCACCCCCCCAGGGGACAACGAGCAGTACTTC.

This clone came up once. The CDR3 coding sequence is TGCGCCAGCAGCTTGGTGGGGACTAGCGGGAGAGGTGCAGATACGCAGTATTTT. Translating gives CASSLVGTSGRGADTQYF. V and J are TRBV5-1 and TRBJ2-3, with 14 bases that match TRBD2. J gave up 4 bases and V 0 bases, and 7 bases lay outside the gene matches. Germline V gives CDR1 SGHRS, CDR2 YFSETQ. CDR3 length: 18 amino acids.